This TCR beta chain was retrieved from a study of shared clonotypes between healthy human individuals. The wider study: Every donor yielded three CD4 naive, three CD4 memory, two CD8 naive and one CD8 memory plate. The study, taken as a whole, reports: Estimated clonotype richness was generally higher in naive than memory subsets. A handful of donors showed sharing of roughly 5% of naive CD4 clonotypes.

Measured with immunoSEQ multiplex PCR; TCRdb has only the in-frame clones, and not every one. Altogether roughly 170,000 clones are present, around 63% being singletons, with the ten largest covering about 9.4%. Note on this clone: Its antigen remains unknown. Additional DNA sequences in this sample encode the identical CDR3.

The CDR3 consists of 13 residues. Germline CDR1 is SGHVS and CDR2 is FQNEAQ. Trimming took 1 base from V and 2 from J, leaving 5 bases between them. The source is a man aged 30 to 39 in good health. Sequencing input: memory CD4+ T cells sorted from blood. Subset given: CD45RA-negative fraction. The chain carries TRBV7-8 and TRBJ1-1; D gene uncertain. The CDR3 protein is CASSLETNTEAFF. The CDR3 nucleotides read TGTGCCAGCAGCTTAGAAACAAACACTGAAGCTTTCTTT.